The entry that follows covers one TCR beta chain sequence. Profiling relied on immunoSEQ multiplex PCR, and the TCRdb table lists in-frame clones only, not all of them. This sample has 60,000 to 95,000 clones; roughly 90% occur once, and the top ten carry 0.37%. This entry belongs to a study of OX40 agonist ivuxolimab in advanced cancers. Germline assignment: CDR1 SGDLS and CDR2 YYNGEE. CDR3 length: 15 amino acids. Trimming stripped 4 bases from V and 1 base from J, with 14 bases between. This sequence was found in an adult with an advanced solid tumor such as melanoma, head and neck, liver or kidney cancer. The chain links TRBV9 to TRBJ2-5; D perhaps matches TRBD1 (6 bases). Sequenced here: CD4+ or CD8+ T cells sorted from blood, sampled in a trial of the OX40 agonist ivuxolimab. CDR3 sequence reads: CASSPSGTPQETQYF. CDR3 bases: TGTGCCAGCAGCCCCTCAGGGACACCCCAAGAGACCCAGTACTTC.